This is a list of T cell receptor beta chains from one sample in a study of blood T cell repertoires in COVID-19. Clones were read by immunoSEQ multiplex PCR, and TCRdb kept only the in-frame ones, dropping some. In the table there are more than 150,000 clones, more than 75% of which are singletons. Sequencing was done on a sample of peripheral blood. Every receptor here comes from a woman aged 18-29 years who had recovered from COVID-19. Both conserved end residues are part of each CDR3. D genes are given only for firm matches. Size is omitted from some rows. Given values are once, few, many or a class for expanded clones.

CDR3	DNA	D	V	J	size
CASTTGSRERRQETQYF	TGTGCCAGCACCACCGGGTCGCGGGAGAGGCGACAAGAGACCCAGTACTTC	NA	TRBV21-1	TRBJ2-5	NA
CASSGPAGHHLGGEQFF	TGTGCCAGCAGCGGCCCAGCAGGGCATCACCTAGGTGGTGAGCAGTTCTTC	NA	TRBV9	TRBJ2-1	NA
CASSEYGTNTKEKLFF	TGTGCCAGCAGTGAATACGGGACAAACACGAAGGAAAAACTGTTTTTT	NA	TRBV25-1	TRBJ1-4	NA
CASSRTGQNSGNTIYF	TGCGCCAGCAGCCGAACGGGACAGAACTCTGGAAACACCATATATTTT	TRBD1	TRBV4-3	TRBJ1-3	NA
CASSVPGGGSNQPQHF	TGTGCCAGCAGTGTCCCAGGGGGCGGGAGCAATCAGCCCCAGCATTTT	TRBD1	TRBV2	TRBJ1-5	NA
CASSPEGGWQETQYF	TGTGCCAGCAGCCCAGAAGGGGGATGGCAAGAGACCCAGTACTTC	NA	TRBV7-9	TRBJ2-5	NA
CASSLVSGKGVGEKLFF	TGTGCCAGCAGCTTGGTTAGTGGGAAAGGGGTTGGCGAAAAACTGTTTTTT	NA	TRBV5-6	TRBJ1-4	NA
CASSYSGGMNTEAFF	TGTGCCAGCAGTTACTCCGGGGGAATGAACACTGAAGCTTTCTTT	NA	TRBV6-5	TRBJ1-1	NA
CAIDRGYGYTF	TGTGCCATCGACAGGGGCTATGGCTACACCTTC	TRBD1	TRBV7-4	TRBJ1-2	NA
CASSLVVGRGELFF	TGTGCCAGCAGCTTAGTGGTGGGGCGCGGGGAGCTGTTTTTT	NA	TRBV11-1	TRBJ2-2	NA
CASSRTGNTEAFF	TGCGCCAGCAGCCGTACAGGGAACACTGAAGCTTTCTTT	NA	TRBV5-1	TRBJ1-1	NA
CASSHETSLYTDTQYF	TGTGCCAGTAGTCACGAGACTAGCCTATACACAGATACGCAGTATTTT	TRBD2	TRBV19	TRBJ2-3	few
CASTEDREKIYGYTF	TGTGCCAGTACCGAGGACAGAGAGAAAATCTATGGCTACACCTTC	NA	TRBV19	TRBJ1-2	NA
CASSSGQGGYQETQYF	TGCGCCAGCAGCTCAGGACAGGGGGGGTACCAAGAGACCCAGTACTTC	TRBD1	TRBV5-1	TRBJ2-5	NA
CASSRGGNTGELFF	TGTGCCAGCAGTCGAGGCGGGAACACCGGGGAGCTGTTTTTT	NA	TRBV28	TRBJ2-2	once
CASSYAGLGDEQYF	TGCGCCAGCAGCTACGCAGGCCTAGGGGACGAGCAGTACTTC	NA	TRBV5-1	TRBJ2-7	NA
CASSMTSGGAGTQYF	TGTGCCAGTAGTATGACTAGCGGGGGGGCAGGGACCCAGTACTTC	TRBD2	TRBV19	TRBJ2-5	NA
CASSLDRDPADTQYF	TGTGCCAGCAGTCTGGACAGGGATCCCGCAGATACGCAGTATTTT	TRBD1	TRBV2	TRBJ2-3	NA
CASSSALRVANYGYTF	TGTGCCAGCAGCTCAGCCCTCAGGGTTGCTAACTATGGCTACACCTTC	NA	TRBV7-9	TRBJ1-2	NA
CASSQGTADSQRFF	TGCGCCAGCAGCCAAGGAACTGCCGACTCGCAGCGGTTCTTC	NA	TRBV4-3	TRBJ2-1	NA
CAQTGYEQYF	TGTGCACAAACAGGCTACGAGCAGTACTTC	NA	TRBV6-5	TRBJ2-7	NA
CASSEALEAGARDTQYF	TGTGCCAGCAGTGAAGCGCTGGAAGCGGGAGCACGAGATACGCAGTATTTT	TRBD2	TRBV2	TRBJ2-3	NA
CASSGQGISPLHF	TGTGCCAGCAGTGGACAGGGAATTTCACCCCTCCACTTT	TRBD1	TRBV7-2	TRBJ1-6	few
CASSPGQPPQHF	TGTGCCAGCAGTCCTGGACAGCCCCCCCAGCATTTT	NA	TRBV6-6	TRBJ1-5	NA
CASSDSSSAGSLDTQYF	TGTGCCAGCAGTGACTCGAGCTCGGCGGGAAGTCTGGATACGCAGTATTTT	NA	TRBV6-4	TRBJ2-3	NA
CASSLGSRGRVYGYTF	TGCGCCAGCAGCTTGGGGTCCAGGGGGCGCGTCTATGGCTACACCTTC	TRBD1	TRBV5-1	TRBJ1-2	NA
CASSETSGRAFKTGELFF	TGTGCCAGCAGTGAAACTAGCGGGAGGGCCTTTAAAACCGGGGAGCTGTTTTTT	TRBD2	TRBV2	TRBJ2-2	NA
CASSESGHTYEQYF	TGTGCCAGCAGCGAAAGTGGACATACCTACGAGCAGTACTTC	NA	TRBV9	TRBJ2-7	few
CASSYSGRAGTGELFF	TGTGCCAGCAGTTACTCCGGGAGGGCCGGAACCGGGGAGCTGTTTTTT	TRBD2	TRBV6-5	TRBJ2-2	few
CSVLAGRNQETQYF	TGCAGCGTTCTAGCGGGGAGAAACCAAGAGACCCAGTACTTC	TRBD2	TRBV29-1	TRBJ2-5	NA
CASSPPDRSSYNEQFF	TGTGCCAGCAGCCCCCCAGATCGGAGCTCCTACAATGAGCAGTTCTTC	NA	TRBV7-9	TRBJ2-1	NA
CASSHGLASYNEQFF	TGCGCCAGCAGCCACGGACTAGCGTCGTACAATGAGCAGTTCTTC	TRBD2	TRBV4-1	TRBJ2-1	NA
CASSFGGAGNEQYF	TGTGCCAGCAGTTTCGGGGGGGCGGGCAACGAGCAGTACTTC	TRBD2	TRBV27	TRBJ2-7	NA
CASSLPGGTGNQPQHF	TGTGCCAGCAGCCTACCGGGAGGGACAGGGAATCAGCCCCAGCATTTT	TRBD1	TRBV2	TRBJ1-5	NA
CASSLGGTSGSNEQFF	TGCGCCAGCAGCTTGGGTGGGACTAGCGGGAGCAATGAGCAGTTCTTC	TRBD2	TRBV5-1	TRBJ2-1	NA
CASSQSLNTGELFF	TGTGCCAGCAGCCAATCACTCAACACCGGGGAGCTGTTTTTT	NA	TRBV14	TRBJ2-2	NA
CASNRVRGDTQYF	TGTGCCAGCAACCGGGTCCGCGGGGATACGCAGTATTTT	NA	TRBV2	TRBJ2-3	NA